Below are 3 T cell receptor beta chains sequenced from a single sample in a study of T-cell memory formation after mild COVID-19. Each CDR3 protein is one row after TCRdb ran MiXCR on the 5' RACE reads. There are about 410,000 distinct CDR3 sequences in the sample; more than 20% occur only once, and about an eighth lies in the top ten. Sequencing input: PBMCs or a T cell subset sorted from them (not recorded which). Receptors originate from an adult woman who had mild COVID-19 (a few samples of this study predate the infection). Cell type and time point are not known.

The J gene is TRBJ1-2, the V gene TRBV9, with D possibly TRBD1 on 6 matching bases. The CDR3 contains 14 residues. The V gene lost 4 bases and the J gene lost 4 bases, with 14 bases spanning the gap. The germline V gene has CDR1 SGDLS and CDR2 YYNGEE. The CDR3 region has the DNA TGTGCCAGCAGCCCTACAGGGCTACTCTATGGCTACACCTTC. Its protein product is CASSPTGLLYGYTF.

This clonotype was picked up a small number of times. The CDR3, as DNA: TGTGCCGGATCAAGGCTACCCGCCGTGGATGAGCAGTTCTTC. This translates into CAGSRLPAVDEQFF. V is TRBV2 and J is TRBJ2-1, with D unresolved. Germline-derived CDR1 and CDR2 are SNHLY and FYNNEI. V lost 11 bases and J lost 8, with 22 bases in between. This CDR3 comprises 14 residues.

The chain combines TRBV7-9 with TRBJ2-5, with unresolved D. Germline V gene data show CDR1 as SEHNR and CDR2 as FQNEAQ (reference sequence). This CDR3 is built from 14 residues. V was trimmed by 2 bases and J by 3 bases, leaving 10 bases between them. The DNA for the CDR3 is TGTGCCAGCAGCTTACGAGACTTTAAAGAGACCCAGTACTTC. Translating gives CASSLRDFKETQYF.